Each of the 23 T cell receptor beta chains below was sequenced from the same sample in a study of cytomegalovirus exposure and HLA in healthy donors. Amplification used 60 Vbeta primers and 13 Jbeta primers. The table came from immunoSEQ multiplex PCR; TCRdb's copy has only in-frame clones and leaves some out. The sample has 150,000 to 200,000 clones; 60% to 85% are singletons. The sequencing input was PBMCs. These receptors all stem from a woman in her 40s in good health and CMV-seronegative.

This chain joins TRBV28 and TRBJ1-1; 12 bases align to TRBD1. The CDR3 has 17 amino acids. CDR1 is MDHEN and CDR2 is SYDVKM in the germline V gene. V dropped 1 base and J dropped 11; count of bases not matched to a gene: 14. The CDR3 DNA follows: TGTGCCAGCAGTTTATCCCTCGGAGCCGGGACAGGGGGCTATGCTTTCTTT. Translating it yields CASSLSLGAGTGGYAFF. Full variable domain (rest looked up from reference TRBV28 and TRBJ1-1): DVKVTQSSRYLVKRTGEKVFLECVQDMDHENMFWYRQDPGLGLRLIYFSYDVKMKEKGDIPEGYSVSREKKERFSLILESASTNQTSMYLCASSLSLGAGTGGYAFFGQGTRLTVV.

The rearrangement uses TRBV29-1 and TRBJ2-3; TRBD1 agrees at 7 bases. The CDR3 length is 13 residues. After removal of 6 bases from V and 2 bases from J, the junction contained 5 bases not matched to a gene. The germline V gene has CDR1 SQVTM and CDR2 ANQGSEA. Here the CDR3 reads CSVRGQHTDTQYF. CDR3 in DNA: TGCAGCGTCCGGGGACAGCACACAGATACGCAGTATTTT.

This chain joins TRBV6-1 and TRBJ1-6; D not certain. The germline V gene encodes CDR1 MNHNS and CDR2 SASEGT. The CDR3 spans 13 residues. V was clipped by 8 bases and J by 9 bases, with 14 bases between them. The DNA of the CDR3 is TGTGCCAGCGAGTTTACGGAGGGTTCACCCCTCCACTTT. Translated, it gives CASEFTEGSPLHF.

The genes are TRBV5-1 and TRBJ1-1, with 10 nucleotides matching TRBD1. The CDR3 consists of 18 residues. Trimming at V came to 3 bases and at J to 1 base, leaving 12 bases not matched to a gene. Germline V gene sequence: CDR1 SGHRS, CDR2 YFSETQ. CDR3 DNA sequence: TGCGCCAGCAGCTCTCCGCGGGACAGGGGTCAATGGAACACTGAAGCTTTCTTT. It encodes CASSSPRDRGQWNTEAFF.

The genes are TRBV5-6 and TRBJ2-1; D is perhaps TRBD2 (6 bases). V gave up 6 bases and J gave up 9 bases, with 13 bases separating them. This CDR3 is 12 amino acids long. Germline V gene lookup returns CDR1 SGHDT and CDR2 YYEEEE. CDR3 in amino acids: CASNHNGGEQFF. DNA for the CDR3: TGTGCCAGCAACCATAACGGGGGTGAGCAGTTCTTC.

This clone appeared a few times. The chain is built from TRBV29-1 and TRBJ2-3, with a possible D match to TRBD2 (6 bases). From germline, CDR1 is SQVTM and CDR2 ANQGSEA. This CDR3 is 13 amino acids long. V was shortened by 1 base and J by 6 bases, with 11 bases between the two germline ends. The CDR3 loop reads CSVEGGEADTQYF. In nucleotides, the CDR3 is TGCAGCGTTGAAGGTGGGGAGGCTGATACGCAGTATTTT.

This clone was seen only a few times. The chain has TRBV5-6 and TRBJ2-1; 11 bases are a match to TRBD2. CDR1 is SGHDT, CDR2 YYEEEE, per germline. V lost 4 bases and J lost 1; bases outside the gene matches: 4. The CDR3 sequence is 16 residues long. The DNA of the CDR3 is TGTGCCAGCAGCAGAACTAGCGGGGGATCCTACAATGAGCAGTTCTTC. Protein sequence: CASSRTSGGSYNEQFF.

The genes are TRBV6-5 and TRBJ2-7, with a tentative D call TRBD2 (6 bases). V lost 5 bases and J 0 bases, leaving 14 bases between the germline ends. Germline loops: CDR1 MNHEY, CDR2 SVGAGI. The CDR3 contains 15 residues. CDR3 sequence reads: CASSPRAGRSYEQYF. DNA for the CDR3: TGTGCCAGCAGTCCCCGGGCGGGACGCTCCTACGAGCAGTACTTC.

The genes are TRBV14 and TRBJ1-4; the D is unclear. The CDR3 extends over 13 amino acids. V gave up 3 bases and J gave up 9 bases, with 11 bases separating them. Germline V gene lookup returns CDR1 SGHDN and CDR2 FVKESK. The CDR3, as DNA: TGTGCCAGCAGCCACTTGGAGGGTCAAAAACTGTTTTTT. Protein product: CASSHLEGQKLFF.

The chain joins TRBV19 to TRBJ1-5; the D gene is possibly TRBD1 (5 bases). Per germline, CDR1 LNHDA and CDR2 SQIVND (reference sequence). The CDR3 runs 17 residues. V dropped 2 bases and J dropped 3 bases, with 17 bases sitting between them. Here the CDR3 reads CASSINGGTAYNQPQHF. CDR3 bases: TGTGCCAGTAGTATAAACGGGGGTACAGCCTACAATCAGCCCCAGCATTTT. Complete variable domain (other parts from reference TRBV19 and TRBJ1-5): DGGITQSPKYLFRKEGQNVTLSCEQNLNHDAMYWYRQDPGQGLRLIYYSQIVNDFQKGDIAEGYSVSREKKESFPLTVTSAQKNPTAFYLCASSINGGTAYNQPQHFGDGTRLSIL.

The chain couples TRBV4-1 to TRBJ1-1; no firm D call. The germline V and J ends were trimmed by 3 bases and 4 bases, with 3 bases remaining between them. The CDR3 covers 11 residues. The germline V gene encodes CDR1 MGHRA and CDR2 YSYEKL. The CDR3 protein is CASSHLTEAFF. CDR3 sequence (DNA): TGCGCCAGCAGCCACCTCACTGAAGCTTTCTTT.

The gene calls are TRBV11-3 and TRBJ1-1; D remains ambiguous. The CDR3 length is 14 residues. The V end lost 3 bases, the J end lost 3 bases, and 11 bases lay between the germline ends. The germline gives CDR1 SGHNT, CDR2 YENEEA. The DNA of the CDR3 is TGTGCCAGCAGCTTCGGAGGCCAGGACACTGAAGCTTTCTTT. Translating it yields CASSFGGQDTEAFF.

This chain uses TRBV2 with TRBJ1-3; the D is unclear. The CDR3 consists of 15 residues. V was trimmed by 0 bases and J by 4 bases, leaving 10 bases between them. Germline V gives CDR1 SNHLY, CDR2 FYNNEI. CDR3 bases: TGTGCCAGCAGTGAAGCGCGGGAGTCCGGAAACACCATATATTTT. Protein: CASSEARESGNTIYF.

The gene calls are TRBV11-2 and TRBJ1-5; weak D call: TRBD1 (5 bases). The CDR3 contains 13 residues. Trimming took 4 bases from V and 3 from J, leaving 7 bases between them. CDR1 and CDR2 (germline): SGHAT, FQNNGV. The DNA of the CDR3 is TGTGCCAGCAGCTGGGGGGACAATCAGCCCCAGCATTTT. Its translation: CASSWGDNQPQHF.

V is TRBV5-4 and J is TRBJ2-5, with TRBD2 identical over 10 bases. From germline, CDR1 is SGHNT and CDR2 YYREEE (reference sequence). Trimming removed 2 bases from V and 11 bases from J; junction bases left unmatched: 9. The CDR3 is 14 residues long. Here the CDR3 DNA reads TGTGCCAGCAGCTTCGGCCTAGCGGGGGTGGGGCAGTACTTC. This codes for CASSFGLAGVGQYF. Based on the CDR3 plus reference TRBV5-4 and TRBJ2-5, the full variable domain is ETGVTQSPTHLIKTRGQQVTLRCSSQSGHNTVSWYQQALGQGPQFIFQYYREEENGRGNFPPRFSGLQFPNYSSELNVNALELDDSALYLCASSFGLAGVGQYFGPGTRLLVL.

The chain is built from TRBV7-2 and TRBJ1-2, with no clear D. Germline V lookup: CDR1 SGHTA, CDR2 FQGNSA. This CDR3 region has 14 residues. V lost 0 bases to trimming and J lost 7 bases, with 12 bases between them. The CDR3 is CASSLAGDLGGYTF. In DNA form, the CDR3 reads TGTGCCAGCAGCTTAGCGGGTGACCTAGGTGGCTACACCTTC.

The chain employs TRBV10-1 and TRBJ2-7; 7 bases are shared with TRBD2. The CDR3 is made up of 15 amino acids. Germline V lookup: CDR1 WNHNN, CDR2 SYGVQD (reference sequence). The V and J ends lost 3 bases and 2 bases, in that order; junction bases with no gene match: 7. CDR3 amino acids: CASSEGLAVTYEQYF. CDR3 coding DNA: TGCGCCAGCAGTGAAGGGCTAGCGGTGACCTACGAGCAGTACTTC.

V usage is TRBV11-2 and J usage is TRBJ2-3; 8 bases align to TRBD2. Germline V gene data show CDR1 as SGHAT and CDR2 as FQNNGV. V lost 2 bases, J lost 4 bases, and 5 bases stayed unmatched. This CDR3 comprises 15 residues. CDR3 protein: CASSLRGGEADTQYF. CDR3 coding DNA: TGTGCCAGCAGCTTACGGGGGGGCGAGGCAGATACGCAGTATTTT.

This clone was recorded once. CDR3 sequence (DNA): TGCGCCAGCAGCTCCGGGACAGGCACCCTATGGGGTGAAGCTTTCTTT. This codes for CASSSGTGTLWGEAFF. V usage is TRBV5-1 and J usage is TRBJ1-1, with 8 bases lining up with TRBD1. CDR3 length: 16 amino acids. Germline V gives CDR1 SGHRS, CDR2 YFSETQ. J lost 7 bases, V lost 3 bases, and 14 bases had no gene match.

This clone appeared once. This chain links TRBV7-9 with TRBJ2-3, with 10 bases lining up with TRBD2. The V gene end was trimmed by 1 base and the J gene end by 2 bases; junction bases not matched to a gene: 3. CDR3 length: 16 amino acids. Germline assignment: CDR1 SEHNR and CDR2 FQNEAQ (reference sequence). The DNA of the CDR3 is TGTGCCAGCAGCTTAGGGCTAGCGGGGGTCACAGATACGCAGTATTTT. Its protein is CASSLGLAGVTDTQYF.

The V and J genes are TRBV9 and TRBJ1-4; 8 positions agree with TRBD1. Germline trimming cut 4 bases from V and 8 bases from J; bases unmatched to any gene: 7. Germline CDR1 is SGDLS and CDR2 is YYNGEE. The CDR3 has 14 amino acids. The CDR3 region is CASSFRTGREKLFF. The CDR3 nucleotides read TGTGCCAGCAGCTTCCGGACAGGGCGAGAAAAACTGTTTTTT. Based on the CDR3 plus reference TRBV9 and TRBJ1-4, the full variable domain is DSGVTQTPKHLITATGQRVTLRCSPRSGDLSVYWYQQSLDQGLQFLIQYYNGEERAKGNILERFSAQQFPDLHSELNLSSLELGDSALYFCASSFRTGREKLFFGSGTQLSVL.

This chain uses TRBV19 with TRBJ2-1; perhaps TRBD2 as D (6 bases). This CDR3 contains 14 residues. Germline V CDR1 and CDR2: LNHDA, SQIVND (reference sequence). V was cut by 1 base and J by 9 bases, with 13 bases left in between. The CDR3 nucleotides read TGTGCCAGTAGTATAGGGAACCGGGGGAGTGAGCAGTTCTTC. It yields the protein CASSIGNRGSEQFF.

DNA of the CDR3: TGCGCCAGCAGTGAGTCACCGGGGAATACTGAAGCTTTCTTT. It yields the protein CASSESPGNTEAFF. V is TRBV10-2 and J is TRBJ1-1; D ambiguous. The germline CDR1 and CDR2 sequences are WSHSY and SAAADI. Trimming removed 0 bases from V and 5 bases from J, with 10 bases in between. There are 14 residues in the CDR3.